The clone carrying this T cell receptor (beta chain) appeared a few times. The antigen remains unidentified. Here immunoSEQ multiplex PCR was the method, and the copy in TCRdb shows in-frame clones only, minus some. The repertoire holds roughly 90,000 clones, 88% seen once, with 4.9% in the top ten. The length of the CDR3 is 14 residues. With 1 base removed from V and 1 base from J, the gap between germline ends came to 5 bases. The germline V gene has CDR1 SGHDT and CDR2 YYEEEE. People whose metastatic non-small-cell lung cancer was chemo-refractory got focal radiation along with CTLA-4 blockade by ipilimumab. These data belong to a study of radiotherapy plus CTLA-4 blockade in lung cancer. Study as a whole: With 31% of patients having disease control, objective responses were seen in less than 20%. Study-wide findings and caveats: Expansion in blood of tumor-derived TCR clones was seen after radiotherapy plus ipilimumab. The best predictor of response was reported to be early blood T cell clone dynamics, with interferon-beta.

This clonotype originated in a human donor with non-small cell lung cancer that progressed on radiotherapy plus ipilimumab. The chain recombines TRBV5-6 with TRBJ1-4; D uncertain. The material sequenced was peripheral blood, taken from a patient treated with radiotherapy plus ipilimumab. The CDR3 coding sequence is TGTGCCAGCAGCTTGTCAGGAACTAATGAAAAACTGTTTTTT. Protein sequence: CASSLSGTNEKLFF.